The rows below give T cell receptor beta chains drawn from one sample of a study of blood T cell repertoires in COVID-19. Profiling relied on immunoSEQ multiplex PCR, and the TCRdb table lists in-frame clones only, not all of them. This table has some 530,000 clones, roughly 88% appearing once. The sequenced sample was peripheral blood. The origin of the receptors is a human donor in a cohort sampled during active COVID-19. Both conserved end residues are part of each CDR3. Fields, in order: D gene, clone size, J gene, V gene, CDR3 DNA, CDR3 protein. D genes are given only for firm matches. Rows may omit the clone size; those that give it use once, few, many or a size class.

D: TRBD1; size: .; J: TRBJ2-5; V: TRBV3-1/TRBV3-2; DNA: TGTGCCAGCAGCCAAGGGGTACAGGGGTTGCAAGAGACCCAGTACTTC; CDR3: CASSQGVQGLQETQYF
D: TRBD2; size: .; J: TRBJ2-1; V: TRBV3-1/TRBV3-2; DNA: TGTGCCAGCAGGGCTAGCGGCCACAATGAGCAGTTCTTC; CDR3: CASRASGHNEQFF
D: TRBD1; size: .; J: TRBJ1-1; V: TRBV12-3/TRBV12-4; DNA: TGTGCCAGCAGGACAGGGGAGAACACTGAAGCTTTCTTT; CDR3: CASRTGENTEAFF
D: .; size: .; J: TRBJ1-1; V: TRBV27; DNA: TGTGCCAGCAGTTTCGGGATACCATCTGCTGAAGCTTTCTTT; CDR3: CASSFGIPSAEAFF
D: .; size: few; J: TRBJ2-2; V: TRBV25-1; DNA: TGTGCCAGCAGCTCGGACAGACCCACCGGGGAGCTGTTTTTT; CDR3: CASSSDRPTGELFF
D: .; size: .; J: TRBJ2-4; V: TRBV6-5; DNA: TGTGCCAGCAGGGAGGACCCAGCCAAAAACATTCAGTACTTC; CDR3: CASREDPAKNIQYF
D: .; size: .; J: TRBJ2-2; V: TRBV11-2; DNA: TGTGCCAGCAGCCCTACGGCGGGCGACACCGGGGAGCTGTTTTTT; CDR3: CASSPTAGDTGELFF
D: .; size: once; J: TRBJ2-1; V: TRBV19; DNA: TGTGCCAGTAGTCCGGAGACTCTCCTGAACCAACTCTACAATGAGCAGTTCTTC; CDR3: CASSPETLLNQLYNEQFF
D: TRBD1; size: .; J: TRBJ1-1; V: TRBV28; DNA: TGTGCCAGCAGTTTCTCCGGGACAGGGCACACTGAAGCTTTCTTT; CDR3: CASSFSGTGHTEAFF
D: .; size: .; J: TRBJ2-5; V: TRBV6-5; DNA: TGTGCCACCACTACAAACCAAGAGACCCAGTACTTC; CDR3: CATTTNQETQYF
D: .; size: .; J: TRBJ2-1; V: TRBV25-1; DNA: TGTGCCAGCAGTGAATTTGGGGAGCACGTTGAGCAGTTCTTC; CDR3: CASSEFGEHVEQFF
D: .; size: few; J: TRBJ1-5; V: TRBV30; DNA: TGTGCCTGGAGTGTAGAAGCCCAGCCCCAGCATTTT; CDR3: CAWSVEAQPQHF
D: .; size: .; J: TRBJ2-1; V: TRBV5-6; DNA: TGTGCCAGCAGTCGTCGACTAGGGGATAACAATGAGCAGTTCTTC; CDR3: CASSRRLGDNNEQFF
D: .; size: .; J: TRBJ1-1; V: TRBV18; DNA: TGTGCCAGCTCACCACCGACAGGTATGAACACTGAAGCTTTCTTT; CDR3: CASSPPTGMNTEAFF
D: TRBD2; size: once; J: TRBJ2-1; V: TRBV30; DNA: TGTGCCTGGAACCCAGCGGGGGTAGGGCAGTTCTTC; CDR3: CAWNPAGVGQFF
D: TRBD1; size: .; J: TRBJ2-7; V: TRBV15; DNA: TGTGCCACCAGCAGAAGCCGGGACAGAGCCTACGAGCAGTACTTC; CDR3: CATSRSRDRAYEQYF
D: TRBD1; size: .; J: TRBJ1-1; V: TRBV29-1; DNA: TGCAGCGTTGAAGAGGCACAGGGGACTGAAGCTTTCTTT; CDR3: CSVEEAQGTEAFF
D: TRBD1; size: .; J: TRBJ1-2; V: TRBV3-1/TRBV3-2; DNA: TGTGCCAGCAGCCAAGACCCAGGGGGGAGTGGTGGCTACACCTTC; CDR3: CASSQDPGGSGGYTF
D: TRBD1; size: .; J: TRBJ1-1; V: TRBV28; DNA: TGTGCCAGCAGTGGTTACAGGGGATACAACACTGAAGCTTTCTTT; CDR3: CASSGYRGYNTEAFF
D: TRBD1; size: .; J: TRBJ2-7; V: TRBV5-6; DNA: TGTGCCAGCAGCCCCGGGACAGGGTTAGACGAGCAGTACTTC; CDR3: CASSPGTGLDEQYF